Listed below are T cell receptor beta chains from one sample, sequenced in a study of blood T cell repertoires in COVID-19. Profiling relied on immunoSEQ multiplex PCR, and the TCRdb table lists in-frame clones only, not all of them. The profile shows about 430,000 clones, 88% of them singletons. The sample consisted of PBMCs or T cells enriched from blood (not recorded which). These receptors all stem from a woman in her twenties or thirties with acute COVID-19. Both conserved end residues are part of each CDR3. Each record gives: D gene, V gene, clone size, J gene, CDR3 DNA, CDR3 protein. A D gene is named only where the DNA matches it firmly. Some rows mark clone size as missing; the rest say once, few, many or name a class of expanded clone.

D: TRBD2; V: TRBV7-9; size: -; J: TRBJ2-5; DNA: TGTGCCAGCAGCTTTGTCGGGGGGAGTGAGACCCAGTACTTC; CDR3: CASSFVGGSETQYF
D: -; V: TRBV5-1; size: -; J: TRBJ2-7; DNA: TGCGCCAGCAGCCTCTCGGACAGTGAACTCTACGAGCAGTACTTC; CDR3: CASSLSDSELYEQYF
D: TRBD2; V: TRBV7-9; size: -; J: TRBJ2-7; DNA: TGTGCCAGCAGCCTACCGACTAGCGCCATATCCTACGAGCAGTACTTC; CDR3: CASSLPTSAISYEQYF
D: TRBD2; V: TRBV4-3; size: -; J: TRBJ2-1; DNA: TGCGCCAGCAGCCATTCTAGCGGGGGCTACAATGAGCAGTTCTTC; CDR3: CASSHSSGGYNEQFF
D: -; V: TRBV29-1; size: few; J: TRBJ2-2; DNA: TGCAGCGTAAAAACGGGTTTTACCACCGGGGAGCTGTTTTTT; CDR3: CSVKTGFTTGELFF
D: -; V: TRBV6-4; size: -; J: TRBJ1-1; DNA: TGTGCCAGCAGCGAGACGTCCCTCGGCAGGACTGAAGCTTTCTTT; CDR3: CASSETSLGRTEAFF
D: TRBD1; V: TRBV6-5; size: -; J: TRBJ1-1; DNA: TGTGCCAGCAGTAAAATGACAGGGGGGAACACTGAAGCTTTCTTT; CDR3: CASSKMTGGNTEAFF
D: TRBD1; V: TRBV13; size: -; J: TRBJ2-7; DNA: TGTGCCAGCAGCTTGGGACAGCTCACCTACGAGCAGTACTTC; CDR3: CASSLGQLTYEQYF
D: TRBD1; V: TRBV4-1; size: -; J: TRBJ1-1; DNA: TGCGCCAGCAGCCACCAATCGGGACAGATAAAGAGGAACACTGAAGCTTTCTTT; CDR3: CASSHQSGQIKRNTEAFF
D: TRBD1; V: TRBV2; size: -; J: TRBJ1-1; DNA: TGTGCCAGCACAGCGGGGGGACAGGGGGTTAATACTGAAGCTTTCTTT; CDR3: CASTAGGQGVNTEAFF
D: -; V: TRBV18; size: -; J: TRBJ1-3; DNA: TGTGCCAGCTCTCCCGAACAGGGTCTCGGAAACACCATATATTTT; CDR3: CASSPEQGLGNTIYF
D: -; V: TRBV29-1; size: -; J: TRBJ1-2; DNA: TGCAGCGTTGATACAGGGTCCAACTATGGCTACACCTTC; CDR3: CSVDTGSNYGYTF
D: -; V: TRBV15; size: -; J: TRBJ1-2; DNA: TGTGCCACCAGCCGACCCGACAGGAGCTATGGCTACACCTTC; CDR3: CATSRPDRSYGYTF
D: -; V: TRBV2; size: once; J: TRBJ2-3; DNA: TGTGCCAGCGCTCCTAAACGCACAGATACGCAGTATTTT; CDR3: CASAPKRTDTQYF
D: -; V: TRBV28; size: few; J: TRBJ2-1; DNA: TGTGCCAGCAGTCTCCGGGGGACCCAAAGCTCCCTCGCCGACAATGAGCAGTTCTTC; CDR3: CASSLRGTQSSLADNEQFF
D: -; V: TRBV27; size: -; J: TRBJ1-1; DNA: TGTGCCAGCAGTTTGGTCCGGGGCACTGAAGCTTTCTTT; CDR3: CASSLVRGTEAFF
D: TRBD2; V: TRBV10-3; size: -; J: TRBJ2-4; DNA: TGTGCCATCAGTGAGTCGAATCTAGCGGGGGGGCTAGCCAAAAACATTCAGTACTTC; CDR3: CAISESNLAGGLAKNIQYF
D: -; V: TRBV4-1; size: -; J: TRBJ2-5; DNA: TGCGCCAGCAGCCAAGTCGGGAGACAGTTAAACGGGAAGTACTTC; CDR3: CASSQVGRQLNGKYF
D: -; V: TRBV4-1; size: few; J: TRBJ1-2; DNA: TGCGCCAGCAGCGCCGGGGCAGGGGCTGGCTACACCTTC; CDR3: CASSAGAGAGYTF
D: TRBD2; V: TRBV4-3; size: -; J: TRBJ2-1; DNA: TGCGCCAGCAGCCAAGATATACTAGCGCCCGGGGATGAGCAGTTCTTC; CDR3: CASSQDILAPGDEQFF
D: -; V: TRBV7-3; size: -; J: TRBJ2-5; DNA: TGTGCCAGCAGCCCGGACAGCCAAGAGACCCAGTACTTC; CDR3: CASSPDSQETQYF
D: -; V: TRBV5-6; size: -; J: TRBJ2-1; DNA: TGTGCCAGCAGCTTGGTTGGAGGGGACGGAAATGAGCAGTTCTTC; CDR3: CASSLVGGDGNEQFF
D: -; V: TRBV11-2; size: -; J: TRBJ1-1; DNA: TGTGCCAGCAGCGTAGAACAGGGGAACACTGAAGCTTTCTTT; CDR3: CASSVEQGNTEAFF
D: -; V: TRBV20-1; size: -; J: TRBJ1-5; DNA: TGCAGTGCTAGTAAGACTCCAGAAGGGCCCCAGCATTTT; CDR3: CSASKTPEGPQHF
D: TRBD2; V: TRBV4-1; size: -; J: TRBJ2-3; DNA: TGCGCCAGCAGCCCCTCTAGCGGGGGTTGGACGGGCACAGATACGCAGTATTTT; CDR3: CASSPSSGGWTGTDTQYF
D: -; V: TRBV6-2/TRBV6-3; size: -; J: TRBJ1-1; DNA: TGTGCCAGCAGCATACAGTTTGGGAACACTGAAGCTTTCTTT; CDR3: CASSIQFGNTEAFF
D: TRBD1; V: TRBV19; size: once; J: TRBJ1-2; DNA: TGTGCCAGTAGTATTGGGACAGGGGGCTTCGACTACACCTTC; CDR3: CASSIGTGGFDYTF
D: -; V: TRBV5-1; size: -; J: TRBJ1-4; DNA: TGCGCCAGCAGCTTCGTGGGGGCTAATAATGAAAAACTGTTTTTT; CDR3: CASSFVGANNEKLFF
D: TRBD2; V: TRBV2; size: -; J: TRBJ2-2; DNA: TGTGCCAGCAGTGAAGCCCGAGAAAAACTAGCGGGGTATACCGGGGAGCTGTTTTTT; CDR3: CASSEAREKLAGYTGELFF
D: TRBD1; V: TRBV5-1; size: -; J: TRBJ1-4; DNA: TGCGCCAGCAGCCCTGGACAGGGGTGGGAAAAACTGTTTTTT; CDR3: CASSPGQGWEKLFF
D: -; V: TRBV2; size: -; J: TRBJ1-6; DNA: TGTGCCAGCATTTTACAGAGCTCCTATAATTCACCCCTCCACTTT; CDR3: CASILQSSYNSPLHF
D: -; V: TRBV12-3/TRBV12-4; size: -; J: TRBJ1-1; DNA: TGTGCCACCGAATTAGGGGGCACTGAAGCTTTCTTT; CDR3: CATELGGTEAFF
D: TRBD1; V: TRBV5-1; size: -; J: TRBJ1-1; DNA: TGCGCCAGCAGCCCTTCAGAGTCCGGGACAGGGCACACTGAAGCTTTCTTT; CDR3: CASSPSESGTGHTEAFF
D: -; V: TRBV2; size: many; J: TRBJ2-3; DNA: TGTGCCAGCAGTTTAACAGATACGCAGTATTTT; CDR3: CASSLTDTQYF
D: -; V: TRBV30; size: -; J: TRBJ1-3; DNA: TGTGCCTGGAGTGTAGGGGTGCTTGGAAACACCATATATTTT; CDR3: CAWSVGVLGNTIYF
D: -; V: TRBV9; size: -; J: TRBJ2-7; DNA: TGTGCCAGCAGCGTAGGATGGCAGGGTGGCGAGCAGTACTTC; CDR3: CASSVGWQGGEQYF
D: -; V: TRBV7-2; size: -; J: TRBJ2-7; DNA: TGTGCCAGCAGCTTCTTCAGGACCTACGAGCAGTACTTC; CDR3: CASSFFRTYEQYF
D: -; V: TRBV11-2; size: -; J: TRBJ1-1; DNA: TGTGCCAGCAGCTTAGTCTCAGGGGACACTGAAGCTTTCTTT; CDR3: CASSLVSGDTEAFF